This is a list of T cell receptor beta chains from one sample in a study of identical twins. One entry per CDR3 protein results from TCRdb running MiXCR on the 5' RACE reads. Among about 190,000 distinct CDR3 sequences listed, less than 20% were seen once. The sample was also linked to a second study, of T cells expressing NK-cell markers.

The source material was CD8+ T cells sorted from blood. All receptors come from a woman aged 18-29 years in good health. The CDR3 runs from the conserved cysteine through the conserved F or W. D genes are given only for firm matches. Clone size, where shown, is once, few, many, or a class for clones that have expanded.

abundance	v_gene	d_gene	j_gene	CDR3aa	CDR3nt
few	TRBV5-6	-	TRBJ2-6	CASRDGANVLTF	TGTGCCAGCAGGGATGGGGCCAACGTCCTGACTTTC
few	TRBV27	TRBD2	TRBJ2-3	CASSRTSGGRDTQYF	TGTGCCAGCAGTCGTACTAGCGGGGGGAGGGATACGCAGTATTTT
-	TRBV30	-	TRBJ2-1	CAWSGGNEQFF	TGTGCCTGGAGTGGGGGGAATGAGCAGTTCTTC
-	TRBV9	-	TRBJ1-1	CASSVREGRTEAFF	TGTGCCAGCAGCGTACGGGAGGGTAGGACTGAAGCTTTCTTT
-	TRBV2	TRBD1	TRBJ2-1	CASSGLDRGTNEQFF	TGTGCCAGCAGTGGTTTGGACAGGGGAACGAATGAGCAGTTCTTC
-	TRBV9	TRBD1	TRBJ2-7	CASSVGQGGNEQYF	TGTGCCAGCAGCGTGGGACAGGGGGGAAACGAGCAGTACTTC
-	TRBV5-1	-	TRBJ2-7	CASREGFKQYF	TGCGCCAGCAGGGAGGGATTTAAGCAGTACTTC
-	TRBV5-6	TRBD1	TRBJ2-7	CASSLEWDSPGEQYF	TGTGCCAGCAGCTTGGAGTGGGACAGCCCGGGTGAGCAGTACTTC
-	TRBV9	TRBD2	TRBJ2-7	CASSVSSGTYEQYF	TGTGCCAGCAGCGTATCTAGCGGGACTTACGAGCAGTACTTC
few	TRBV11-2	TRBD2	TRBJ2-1	CASSPIVGGGSLSYNEQFF	TGTGCCAGCAGCCCAATCGTGGGCGGGGGGTCCCTCTCCTACAATGAGCAGTTCTTC
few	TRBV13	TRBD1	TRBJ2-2	CASSGGQGASGELFF	TGTGCCAGCAGCGGAGGACAGGGGGCGTCCGGGGAGCTGTTTTTT
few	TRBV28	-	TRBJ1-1	CASSLFQVGEGTEAFF	TGTGCCAGCAGTTTATTCCAGGTAGGAGAAGGCACTGAAGCTTTCTTT